The 18 T cell receptor beta chains listed next were all sequenced from one sample in a study of OX40 agonist ivuxolimab in advanced cancers. Profiled with immunoSEQ multiplex PCR; TCRdb holds only in-frame clones, not every one. The sample contains more than 30,000 clones, around nine tenths of which appear only once. The specimen was CD4+ or CD8+ T cells sorted from blood, collected in a trial of the OX40 agonist ivuxolimab. Every receptor here comes from an adult with an advanced solid tumor such as melanoma, head and neck, liver or kidney cancer.

The chain links TRBV6-5 to TRBJ2-1, with 10 bases fitting TRBD2. Germline trimming cut 5 bases from V and 4 bases from J; bases unmatched to any gene: 5. Germline V gene sequence: CDR1 MNHEY, CDR2 SVGAGI. The CDR3 loop spans 15 amino acids. CDR3 loop: CASSVTSGSYNEQFF. Here the CDR3 DNA reads TGTGCCAGCAGTGTGACTAGCGGGTCATACAATGAGCAGTTCTTC.

The V gene is TRBV27, the J gene TRBJ2-1, with D uncertain. Trimming left V 7 bases short and J 2 bases short, with 15 bases between. In germline, CDR1 is MNHEY, CDR2 SMNVEV (reference sequence). The CDR3 is 15 residues long. The CDR3 sequence is CASTGHSGPYNEQFF. The CDR3 DNA is TGTGCCAGCACCGGTCATTCGGGTCCCTACAATGAGCAGTTCTTC.

V and J are TRBV9 and TRBJ2-1; TRBD1 is a possible D gene (5 bases). Per the germline V gene, CDR1 is SGDLS and CDR2 is YYNGEE. V lost 3 bases to trimming and J lost 2 bases, with 15 bases between them. The CDR3 is 16 residues long. The CDR3 coding sequence is TGTGCCAGCAGCGGGCGAGGACAAGAAGCCTACAATGAGCAGTTCTTC. Translated, it gives CASSGRGQEAYNEQFF.

This chain connects TRBV15 to TRBJ1-4, with a weak D call TRBD1 (5 bases). The CDR3 consists of 15 residues. V lost 0 bases and J 8 bases, leaving 13 bases between the germline ends. Germline CDR1 LNHNV, CDR2 YYDKDF (reference sequence). CDR3 in amino acids: CATSRDIGWDEKLFF. Written as DNA, the CDR3 is TGTGCCACCAGCAGAGATATCGGCTGGGACGAAAAACTGTTTTTT.

This chain links TRBV5-1 with TRBJ2-3; 10 nucleotides line up with TRBD2. J lost 5 bases, V lost 4 bases, and 10 bases had no gene match. The germline gives CDR1 SGHRS, CDR2 YFSETQ. This CDR3 region has 16 residues. The CDR3 sequence: CASSKLAGARGDTQYF. DNA for the CDR3: TGCGCCAGCAGCAAGCTAGCGGGAGCTCGAGGAGATACGCAGTATTTT.

In its sample, this clone was seen once. V gene TRBV6-4 combines with J gene TRBJ2-3; TRBD2 agrees at 7 bases. This CDR3 has 14 residues. Germline CDR1 MRHNA, CDR2 SNTAGT. Trimming at V came to 5 bases and at J to 0 bases, leaving 2 bases not matched to a gene. This CDR3 reads CASSFSGSTDTQYF. CDR3 nucleotides: TGTGCCAGCAGTTTTAGCGGGAGCACAGATACGCAGTATTTT.

The CDR3 loop reads CASSAYLGLAANTGELFF. The CDR3 DNA sequence: TGTGCCAGCAGTGCTTACCTTGGACTAGCGGCGAACACCGGGGAGCTGTTTTTT. The rearrangement links TRBV6-1 to TRBJ2-2, with 10 bases aligning to TRBD2. Trimming took 4 bases from V and 0 from J; bases not matched to a gene: 8. The CDR3 covers 18 residues. Germline CDR1 is MNHNS and CDR2 is SASEGT.

The chain recombines TRBV18 with TRBJ1-1; 7 nucleotides align to TRBD1. V lost 1 base to trimming and J lost 3 bases; unmatched junction nucleotides: 2. The CDR3 loop spans 14 amino acids. CDR1 and CDR2 (germline): KGHSH, LQKENI. DNA of the CDR3: TGTGCCAGCTCACCACAGGGGGCGGACACTGAAGCTTTCTTT. Amino acids: CASSPQGADTEAFF.

The chain employs TRBV27 and TRBJ1-6; 10 positions match TRBD1. Germline V gene data show CDR1 as MNHEY and CDR2 as SMNVEV (reference sequence). CDR3 length: 13 residues. V shed 9 bases, J shed 6 bases, and the junction held 2 bases outside the gene matches. The CDR3 sequence: CASRDRGNSPLHF. In nucleotides, the CDR3 is TGTGCCAGTCGGGACAGGGGTAATTCACCCCTCCACTTT.

This chain joins TRBV9 and TRBJ2-4; TRBD2 matches 11 bases. Per the germline V gene, CDR1 is SGDLS and CDR2 is YYNGEE. The CDR3 contains 14 residues. V shed 5 bases and J 8 bases; nucleotides not matched to a gene: 6. The CDR3 bases are TGTGCCAGCAGTACTAGCGGGAGATCAGACATTCAGTACTTC. Protein sequence: CASSTSGRSDIQYF.

This clone was detected only a few times. The J gene is TRBJ1-1, the V gene TRBV9; tentatively, D is TRBD1 (6 bases). The CDR3 length is 15 residues. V gave up 4 bases and J gave up 1 base, with 14 bases separating them. Per germline, CDR1 SGDLS and CDR2 YYNGEE. The CDR3, as DNA: TGTGCCAGCAGCCGACAGGAAGGGTGGAACACTGAAGCTTTCTTT. Translating gives CASSRQEGWNTEAFF.

The genes are TRBV18 and TRBJ2-5; D is uncertain. V lost 4 bases and J lost 4, with 10 bases in between. CDR3 length: 13 residues. From germline, CDR1 is KGHSH and CDR2 LQKENI. CDR3 nucleotide sequence: TGTGCCAGCTCACAGTTAGTCGGAGAGACCCAGTACTTC. Protein product: CASSQLVGETQYF. Together with reference TRBV18 and TRBJ2-5, the CDR3 gives the full variable domain: NAGVMQNPRHLVRRRGQEARLRCSPMKGHSHVYWYRQLPEEGLKFMVYLQKENIIDESGMPKERFSAEFPKEGPSILRIQQVVRGDSAAYFCASSQLVGETQYFGPGTRLLVL.

The sample holds one count of this clone. The chain uses TRBV7-2 and TRBJ2-2; no firm D call. V dropped 6 bases and J dropped 2 bases, with 10 bases sitting between them. Germline V gives CDR1 SGHTA, CDR2 FQGNSA. The CDR3 has 14 amino acids. Here the CDR3 DNA reads TGTGCCAGCAGTCAGGACGGAAACACCGGGGAGCTGTTTTTT. It is translated as CASSQDGNTGELFF.

The chain uses TRBV6-6 and TRBJ1-1, with D uncertain. Germline CDR1 and CDR2: MNHNY and SVGAGI (reference sequence). V lost 6 bases to trimming and J lost 11 bases, with 22 bases between them. The CDR3 is 14 residues long. The CDR3 spells CASSTWEQTSVAFF. For the CDR3, the DNA is TGTGCCAGCAGCACCTGGGAGCAAACATCGGTCGCTTTCTTT.

J is TRBJ2-6 and V is TRBV7-2; D gene ambiguous. Germline CDR1 and CDR2: SGHTA and FQGNSA. With 1 base removed from V and 0 bases from J, the gap between germline ends came to 10 bases. The CDR3 totals 17 residues. The CDR3 nucleotides are TGTGCCAGCAGCTTAGACCTAATTTCCTCTGGGGCCAACGTCCTGACTTTC. The encoded protein is CASSLDLISSGANVLTF. The variable domain in full, completed from reference TRBV7-2 and TRBJ2-6, reads GAGVSQSPSNKVTEKGKDVELRCDPISGHTALYWYRQSLGQGLEFLIYFQGNSAPDKSGLPSDRFSAERTGGSVSTLTIQRTQQEDSAVYLCASSLDLISSGANVLTFGAGSRLTVL.

The V gene is TRBV2, the J gene TRBJ2-1; TRBD2 agrees at 7 bases. V dropped 6 bases and J dropped 8; count of bases not matched to a gene: 13. Germline loops: CDR1 SNHLY, CDR2 FYNNEI. The CDR3 contains 15 residues. This chain's CDR3 is CASRGGITNLDEQFF. The DNA of the CDR3 is TGTGCCAGCAGGGGGGGGATTACGAACCTCGATGAGCAGTTCTTC. Full variable domain (remainder filled in from reference TRBV2 and TRBJ2-1): EPEVTQTPSHQVTQMGQEVILRCVPISNHLYFYWYRQILGQKVEFLVSFYNNEISEKSEIFDDQFSVERPDGSNFTLKIRSTKLEDSAMYFCASRGGITNLDEQFFGPGTRLTVL.

The V gene is TRBV6-4, the J gene TRBJ1-5; maybe TRBD1 (5 bases). Per germline, CDR1 MRHNA and CDR2 SNTAGT. The CDR3 is 16 residues long. Deletions cut 6 bases from V and 5 bases from J, with 20 bases between. CDR3 bases: TGTGCCAGCAGATCTAGGGAGGGGATGCGTTATCAGCCCCAGCATTTT. It specifies CASRSREGMRYQPQHF.

This clone was seen once. J is TRBJ1-2 and V is TRBV11-3, with TRBD1 as a possible D gene (5 bases). The germline CDR1 and CDR2 sequences are SGHNT and YENEEA. Trimming left V 0 bases short and J 4 bases short, with 15 bases between. The CDR3 totals 16 residues. CDR3 residues: CASSLDGSRGSYGYTF. CDR3 DNA sequence: TGTGCCAGCAGCTTAGATGGGTCGAGGGGTTCCTATGGCTACACCTTC.